The following is a T cell receptor beta chain sequence with its context. Germline CDR1 reads SGHDT; CDR2 reads YYEEEE. V shed 4 bases and J 2 bases; nucleotides not matched to a gene: 11. This CDR3 spans 17 amino acids. This sample was included in a study of CD8 T cells in Susac syndrome. A quantity of about 0.5 to 1 ug RNA underwent reverse transcription using random hexamers. TCRdb ran MiXCR on the immunoSEQ multiplex PCR reads and lists one entry per CDR3 protein. The top ten hold 0.21% of the sample, which has some 300,000 distinct CDR3 sequences, approximately 85% seen once. Sequenced input: CD8+ T cells from PBMCs. The J gene is TRBJ2-7, the V gene TRBV5-6, with 11 bases identical to TRBD1. The source of this sequence is a human donor with multiple sclerosis. The CDR3 DNA reads TGTGCCAGCAGCCCGAGAGGACAGGGGGCGCTTCCCTACGAGCAGTACTTC. Its translation is CASSPRGQGALPYEQYF.